Listed below are T cell receptor beta chains from one sample, sequenced in a study of T cells in Graves' hyperthyroidism and ophthalmopathy. Via MiXCR, TCRdb re-called the multiplex PCR reads, giving one row per CDR3 protein. This sample has 650,000 to 800,000 distinct CDR3 sequences; 45% occur once, and the top ten carry approximately 6.8%. Sequencing was carried out using peripheral blood or thyroid tissue (not recorded which). Every receptor here comes from an adult man with Graves' disease, either hyperthyroidism or ophthalmopathy (not recorded which). Both conserved end residues are part of each CDR3. D genes are given only for firm matches. The size of a clone is reported for some rows only, either as once, few or many, or as a class for expanded clones.

V: TRBV20-1
D: -
J: TRBJ2-2
size: -
CDR3: CSASRQNTGELFF
DNA: TGCAGTGCTTCGCGACAGAACACCGGGGAGCTGTTTTTT

V: TRBV10-3
D: -
J: TRBJ1-1
size: -
CDR3: CAISFGHNTEAFF
DNA: TGTGCCATCAGTTTTGGACACAACACTGAAGCTTTCTTT

V: TRBV2
D: -
J: TRBJ1-4
size: -
CDR3: CASVQDEGGGATNEKLFF
DNA: TGTGCCAGCGTTCAAGATGAAGGGGGAGGTGCGACTAATGAAAAACTGTTTTTT

V: TRBV7-9
D: -
J: TRBJ1-1
size: many
CDR3: CASSLALADTEAFF
DNA: TGTGCCAGCAGCTTAGCGCTAGCGGACACTGAAGCTTTCTTT

V: TRBV5-1
D: TRBD1
J: TRBJ2-7
size: -
CDR3: CASSSGTGGQQYF
DNA: TGCGCCAGCAGCTCCGGGACAGGGGGGCAGCAGTACTTC

V: TRBV6-4
D: -
J: TRBJ1-1
size: few
CDR3: CASRVQGSMNTEAFF
DNA: TGTGCCAGCAGGGTTCAGGGTTCAATGAACACTGAAGCTTTCTTT

V: TRBV29-1
D: -
J: TRBJ2-5
size: many
CDR3: CSLRRGARPTEDQYF
DNA: TGCAGCCTACGCCGAGGGGCTCGCCCCACAGAGGACCAGTACTTC

V: TRBV7-3
D: TRBD1
J: TRBJ1-2
size: -
CDR3: CASSLDRQGDYGYTF
DNA: TGTGCCAGCAGCTTGGACCGTCAGGGGGACTATGGCTACACCTTC

V: TRBV24-1
D: TRBD1
J: TRBJ1-2
size: many
CDR3: CATTYRGSYGYTF
DNA: TGTGCCACCACCTACAGGGGAAGCTATGGCTACACCTTC

V: TRBV24-1
D: -
J: TRBJ1-2
size: many
CDR3: CATRGSASYGYTF
DNA: TGTGCCACCAGGGGCTCGGCGAGCTATGGCTACACCTTC

V: TRBV7-8
D: -
J: TRBJ1-2
size: many
CDR3: CASSFEGSRGYTF
DNA: TGTGCCAGCAGCTTCGAGGGAAGTAGGGGCTACACCTTC

V: TRBV5-1
D: -
J: TRBJ1-1
size: -
CDR3: CASSQDTLYTEAFF
DNA: TGCGCCAGCAGCCAAGACACGCTATACACTGAAGCTTTCTTT

V: TRBV24-1
D: TRBD1
J: TRBJ1-4
size: -
CDR3: CATSDGTGGGLYEKLFF
DNA: TGTGCCACCAGTGATGGGACAGGGGGCGGTCTTTATGAAAAACTGTTTTTT

V: TRBV5-4
D: -
J: TRBJ1-1
size: -
CDR3: CASSSRMNTEAFF
DNA: TGTGCCAGCAGCTCAAGAATGAACACTGAAGCTTTCTTT

V: TRBV25-1
D: -
J: TRBJ1-6
size: -
CDR3: CTSSENSRNSPLHF
DNA: TGTACCAGCAGTGAAAACAGTCGGAATTCACCCCTCCACTTT

V: TRBV12-3/TRBV12-4
D: TRBD1
J: TRBJ1-2
size: -
CDR3: CASRAQGAGGYTF
DNA: TGTGCCAGCAGGGCCCAGGGGGCAGGTGGCTACACCTTC

V: TRBV12-3/TRBV12-4
D: -
J: TRBJ2-7
size: -
CDR3: CASSTSGTSSYEQYF
DNA: TGTGCCAGCAGTACATCCGGGACATCGTCCTACGAGCAGTACTTC

V: TRBV6-5
D: -
J: TRBJ1-6
size: once
CDR3: CASSEWGRRDNSPLHF
DNA: TGTGCCAGCAGTGAATGGGGCCGTCGAGATAATTCACCCCTCCACTTT

V: TRBV20-1
D: TRBD2
J: TRBJ2-7
size: -
CDR3: CSARVMGLGGSYEQYF
DNA: TGCAGTGCTAGAGTTATGGGACTGGGAGGGTCCTACGAGCAGTACTTC

V: TRBV25-1
D: TRBD1
J: TRBJ1-2
size: -
CDR3: CATSVAGQGGYGYTF
DNA: TGTGCCACCAGCGTAGCCGGACAGGGCGGCTATGGCTACACCTTC

V: TRBV2
D: TRBD2
J: TRBJ2-7
size: few
CDR3: CASSLVETSVYEQYF
DNA: TGTGCCAGCAGTTTAGTCGAGACTAGCGTTTACGAGCAGTACTTC

V: TRBV4-2
D: -
J: TRBJ1-1
size: -
CDR3: CASSQDVGSGDTEAFF
DNA: TGTGCCAGCAGCCAAGATGTGGGAAGCGGGGACACTGAAGCTTTCTTT

V: TRBV5-6
D: TRBD1
J: TRBJ2-6
size: few
CDR3: CASSPKGQGPGANVLTF
DNA: TGTGCCAGCAGCCCCAAGGGACAGGGACCTGGGGCCAACGTCCTGACTTTC

V: TRBV2
D: -
J: TRBJ1-2
size: few
CDR3: CASSPVIPDYGYTF
DNA: TGTGCCAGCAGTCCAGTCATACCGGACTATGGCTACACCTTC

V: TRBV10-1
D: -
J: TRBJ2-7
size: -
CDR3: CASRVTGYEQYF
DNA: TGCGCCAGCAGGGTTACAGGCTACGAGCAGTACTTC

V: TRBV7-6
D: TRBD1
J: TRBJ1-6
size: many
CDR3: CASSLLPRGQNSPLHF
DNA: TGTGCCAGCAGCTTACTTCCCAGGGGGCAAAATTCACCCCTCCACTTT

V: TRBV11-2
D: -
J: TRBJ2-7
size: -
CDR3: CASSLDGSGRYEQYF
DNA: TGTGCCAGCAGCTTAGACGGGTCAGGGAGATACGAGCAGTACTTC

V: TRBV7-3
D: -
J: TRBJ1-5
size: -
CDR3: CASSSAGNFNQPQHF
DNA: TGTGCCAGCAGCTCGGCGGGTAACTTCAATCAGCCCCAGCATTTT

V: TRBV7-9
D: TRBD2
J: TRBJ2-7
size: -
CDR3: CASKPALAGYEQYF
DNA: TGTGCCAGTAAACCGGCACTAGCGGGATACGAGCAGTACTTC

V: TRBV7-9
D: TRBD1
J: TRBJ2-7
size: -
CDR3: CASSSSGGVRSYEQYF
DNA: TGTGCCAGCAGCTCCTCAGGGGGAGTACGGTCCTACGAGCAGTACTTC

V: TRBV10-2
D: -
J: TRBJ1-1
size: once
CDR3: CASSVAGDAEAFF
DNA: TGCGCCAGCAGTGTGGCAGGGGACGCTGAAGCTTTCTTT

V: TRBV15
D: -
J: TRBJ1-4
size: few
CDR3: CATSWGKGITNEKLFF
DNA: TGTGCCACCAGCTGGGGAAAAGGGATAACTAATGAAAAACTGTTTTTT

V: TRBV7-1
D: TRBD2
J: TRBJ2-5
size: -
CDR3: CASSYGTSGRAGETQYF
DNA: TGTGCCAGCAGCTACGGGACTAGCGGGAGGGCCGGGGAGACCCAGTACTTC

V: TRBV7-2
D: TRBD1
J: TRBJ1-2
size: few
CDR3: CASSQGTGDDYGYTF
DNA: TGTGCCAGCAGCCAAGGGACAGGGGATGACTATGGCTACACCTTC

V: TRBV2
D: -
J: TRBJ1-2
size: -
CDR3: CARDRSSAYGYTF
DNA: TGTGCCAGAGATCGGTCGTCAGCTTATGGCTACACCTTC

V: TRBV6-1
D: TRBD2
J: TRBJ2-5
size: -
CDR3: CAISEAGFQTQYF
DNA: TGTGCCATCAGTGAAGCGGGGTTTCAGACCCAGTACTTC

V: TRBV24-1
D: -
J: TRBJ1-2
size: few
CDR3: CASSWDEEGYTF
DNA: TGTGCCAGCAGTTGGGACGAGGAGGGCTACACCTTC

V: TRBV5-1
D: TRBD1
J: TRBJ2-7
size: -
CDR3: CASSRGTGTSYEQYF
DNA: TGCGCCAGCAGTCGCGGGACAGGAACCTCCTACGAGCAGTACTTC

V: TRBV4-2
D: TRBD1
J: TRBJ1-1
size: -
CDR3: CASSQKGQDNTEAFF
DNA: TGTGCCAGCAGCCAAAAGGGACAGGATAACACTGAAGCTTTCTTT

V: TRBV12-3/TRBV12-4
D: -
J: TRBJ1-1
size: -
CDR3: CASGSGMVTEAFF
DNA: TGTGCCAGCGGGTCAGGGATGGTCACTGAAGCTTTCTTT

V: TRBV7-9
D: -
J: TRBJ1-1
size: few
CDR3: CASSPSLGFEAFF
DNA: TGTGCCAGCAGCCCTTCTTTGGGGTTTGAAGCTTTCTTT

V: TRBV7-9
D: TRBD1
J: TRBJ1-5
size: few
CDR3: CASSSDRANQPQHF
DNA: TGTGCCAGCAGCTCAGACAGGGCGAATCAGCCCCAGCATTTT

V: TRBV5-6
D: -
J: TRBJ1-4
size: few
CDR3: CASSFGEFNEKLFF
DNA: TGTGCCAGCAGCTTCGGAGAGTTTAATGAAAAACTGTTTTTT

V: TRBV7-9
D: -
J: TRBJ2-7
size: -
CDR3: CASSGTDEQYF
DNA: TGTGCCAGCAGCGGGACTGACGAGCAGTACTTC

V: TRBV19
D: -
J: TRBJ1-2
size: -
CDR3: CASGSAGYGYTF
DNA: TGTGCCAGTGGTTCGGCAGGGTACGGCTACACCTTC

V: TRBV7-8
D: -
J: TRBJ1-5
size: -
CDR3: CASSLAGLAGGAETQHF
DNA: TGTGCCAGCAGCTTAGCAGGACTAGCGGGAGGTGCGGAGACCCAGCATTTT

V: TRBV2
D: -
J: TRBJ1-2
size: -
CDR3: CASSPRPRSGGYTF
DNA: TGTGCCAGCAGCCCCCGACCTCGGTCGGGTGGCTACACCTTC

V: TRBV19
D: TRBD1
J: TRBJ1-5
size: few
CDR3: CASRKTGGPYSNQPQHF
DNA: TGTGCCAGTAGGAAAACAGGGGGCCCTTATAGCAATCAGCCCCAGCATTTT

V: TRBV25-1
D: TRBD1
J: TRBJ1-5
size: -
CDR3: CASSQATGGGNQPQHF
DNA: TGCGCCAGCAGCCAAGCGACAGGGGGCGGCAATCAGCCCCAGCATTTT

V: TRBV3-1
D: -
J: TRBJ1-4
size: once
CDR3: CASSLDGVRNEKLFF
DNA: TGTGCCAGCAGCCTAGACGGCGTCCGTAATGAAAAACTGTTTTTT

V: TRBV6-5
D: -
J: TRBJ2-7
size: -
CDR3: CASSQNSYEQYF
DNA: TGTGCCAGCAGTCAAAACAGCTACGAGCAGTACTTC

V: TRBV15
D: -
J: TRBJ2-3
size: -
CDR3: CATSPKGTDTQYF
DNA: TGTGCCACCAGCCCGAAAGGCACAGATACGCAGTATTTT